A single sample is the source of the 10 T cell receptor beta chains below, sequenced in a study of liver allograft versus peripheral blood T cells. Study information: Transplanted-liver T cell receptor repertoires were compared with recipients' peripheral blood repertoires.

TCRdb re-called the reads with MiXCR, one entry per CDR3 protein. The table records under 4,000 distinct CDR3 sequences, 11% to 15% of them present only once. The receptors originated from a human patient who had a liver transplant. Certain T cells may be donor cells from the graft.

This clonotype counts as medium-sized (0.01 to 0.1%). The chain links TRBV5-6 to TRBJ2-7; no clear D. The CDR3 sequence is 15 residues long. Trimming took 0 bases from V and 0 from J, leaving 10 bases between them. Germline assignment: CDR1 SGHDT and CDR2 YYEEEE. In DNA form, the CDR3 reads TGTGCCAGCAGCTTGGCCAGATACCTCTCCTACGAGCAGTACTTC. Translating it yields CASSLARYLSYEQYF.

This clonotype was observed a few times. This chain links TRBV2 with TRBJ1-1; D remains unclear. The germline V and J ends were trimmed by 4 bases and 1 base, with 4 bases remaining between them. The CDR3 is made up of 12 amino acids. Germline V lookup: CDR1 SNHLY, CDR2 FYNNEI. For the CDR3, the DNA is TGTGCCAGCAGTGGACAGAACACTGAAGCTTTCTTT. It encodes CASSGQNTEAFF.

In its sample, this clonotype is medium-sized. This chain connects TRBV14 to TRBJ2-1; D is unresolved. The germline gives CDR1 SGHDN, CDR2 FVKESK. Trimming pared 0 bases from V and 2 bases from J, leaving 8 bases between. The CDR3 runs to 15 residues. CDR3 protein: CASSQDSLTYNEQFF. DNA of the CDR3: TGTGCCAGCAGCCAAGACAGCCTCACCTACAATGAGCAGTTCTTC.

By sample fraction, this clonotype is medium-sized. The chain uses TRBV14 and TRBJ1-4; 9 bases agree with TRBD1. The J segment lost 0 bases and the V segment lost 5 bases, leaving 7 bases of the junction unmatched. The CDR3 loop spans 17 amino acids. Germline CDR1 and CDR2: SGHDN and FVKESK. The CDR3 is CASSYFTGGATNEKLFF. CDR3 sequence (DNA): TGTGCCAGCAGCTACTTTACAGGGGGCGCAACTAATGAAAAACTGTTTTTT. The whole variable domain, remainder taken from reference TRBV14 and TRBJ1-4, is EAGVTQFPSHSVIEKGQTVTLRCDPISGHDNLYWYRRVMGKEIKFLLHFVKESKQDESGMPNNRFLAERTGGTYSTLKVQPAELEDSGVYFCASSYFTGGATNEKLFFGSGTQLSVL.

By proportion, this clonotype is medium-sized. This chain uses TRBV20-1 with TRBJ2-7; maybe TRBD1 (5 bases). Germline values: CDR1 DFQATT, CDR2 SNEGSKA (reference sequence). The germline V and J ends were trimmed by 3 bases and 5 bases, with 14 bases remaining between them. This CDR3 region has 13 residues. The CDR3 nucleotides read TGCAGTGCTAGTGCCGCAGGGTTAGACGAGCAGTACTTC. Protein sequence: CSASAAGLDEQYF.

This clonotype rates as medium-sized (0.01 to 0.1%). This sequence joins TRBV6-5 and TRBJ2-1; 14 positions match TRBD2. V dropped 6 bases and J dropped 0; count of bases not matched to a gene: 10. This CDR3 has 19 amino acids. Germline values: CDR1 MNHEY, CDR2 SVGAGI. The CDR3 reads CASSQTSGGEGSSYNEQFF. Here the CDR3 DNA reads TGTGCCAGCAGCCAGACTAGCGGGGGGGAGGGAAGCTCCTACAATGAGCAGTTCTTC.

The rearrangement links TRBV19 to TRBJ2-2; D unclear. Trimming removed 6 bases from V and 3 bases from J, with 5 bases in between. The germline CDR1 and CDR2 sequences are LNHDA and SQIVND (reference sequence). CDR3 size: 12 residues. The CDR3 coding sequence is TGTGCCAGTAGCTGGGACACCGGGGAGCTGTTTTTT. Translation: CASSWDTGELFF.

This clonotype is judged large. The chain couples TRBV7-2 to TRBJ1-4; D is possibly TRBD1 (6 bases). Trimming took 5 bases from V and 0 from J, leaving 13 bases between them. The CDR3 is made up of 16 amino acids. Germline V gene data show CDR1 as SGHTA and CDR2 as FQGNSA. The DNA for the CDR3 is TGTGCCAGCAGCCTAAACAACAGGGCAACTAATGAAAAACTGTTTTTT. Translating gives CASSLNNRATNEKLFF.

By share, this clonotype counts as medium-sized (0.01 to 0.1%). The chain is built from TRBV7-2 and TRBJ2-7; maybe TRBD2 (6 bases). The CDR3 runs to 13 residues. With 2 bases removed from V and 5 bases from J, the gap between germline ends came to 10 bases. Per germline, CDR1 SGHTA and CDR2 FQGNSA. In DNA form, the CDR3 reads TGTGCCAGCAGCTTAAACGCGGGAAACGAGCAGTACTTC. Protein product: CASSLNAGNEQYF.

About this clonotype: A far larger clone is off by one base, so a read error is likely. The CDR3 is CSSLAGSYNEQYF. The CDR3 region has the DNA TGCAGCTCCTTAGCGGGCTCCTACAATGAGCAGTACTTC. V is TRBV29-1 and J is TRBJ2-5; 7 positions agree with TRBD2. Germline V gene data show CDR1 as SQVTM and CDR2 as ANQGSEA. The V gene end was trimmed by 8 bases and the J gene end by 11 bases; junction bases not matched to a gene: 17. CDR3 length: 13 amino acids.